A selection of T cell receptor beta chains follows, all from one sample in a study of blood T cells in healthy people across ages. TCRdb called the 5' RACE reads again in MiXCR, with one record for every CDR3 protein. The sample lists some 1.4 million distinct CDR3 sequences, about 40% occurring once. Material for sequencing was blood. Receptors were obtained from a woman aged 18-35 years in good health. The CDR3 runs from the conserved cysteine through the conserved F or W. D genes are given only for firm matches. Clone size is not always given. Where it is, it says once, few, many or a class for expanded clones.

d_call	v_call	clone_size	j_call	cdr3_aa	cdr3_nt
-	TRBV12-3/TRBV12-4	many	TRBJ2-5	CASSVGVQETQYF	TGTGCCAGCAGTGTAGGTGTCCAAGAGACCCAGTACTTC
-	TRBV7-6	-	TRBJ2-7	CASSLDGGTFYEQYF	TGTGCCAGCAGCTTAGATGGGGGCACCTTCTACGAGCAGTACTTC
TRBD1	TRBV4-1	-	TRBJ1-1	CASSRLPGGTEAFF	TGCGCCAGCAGCCGGTTACCAGGGGGTACTGAAGCTTTCTTT
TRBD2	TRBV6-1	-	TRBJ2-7	CTSSEVRTSGEQYF	TGTACCAGCAGTGAAGTTCGGACTAGTGGCGAGCAGTACTTC
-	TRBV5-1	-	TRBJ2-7	CASSPGTMYEQYF	TGCGCCAGCAGCCCAGGGACAATGTACGAGCAGTACTTC
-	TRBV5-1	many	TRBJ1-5	CASSLGGGSNQPQHF	TGTGCCAGCAGTTTAGGGGGAGGTAGCAATCAGCCCCAGCATTTT
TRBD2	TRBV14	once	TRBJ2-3	CASSQIAGVGDTQYF	TGTGCCAGCAGCCAAATAGCGGGAGTGGGAGATACGCAGTATTTT
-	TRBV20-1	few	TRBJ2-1	CSAIPDRGDEQFF	TGCAGCGCCATCCCGGACCGCGGTGATGAGCAGTTCTTC
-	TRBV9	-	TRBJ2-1	CASSLDADNEQFF	TGTGCCAGCAGCCTCGACGCTGACAATGAGCAGTTCTTC
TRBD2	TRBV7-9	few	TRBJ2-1	CASSPAGVSNEQFF	TGTGCCAGCAGCCCCGCGGGGGTATCCAATGAGCAGTTCTTC
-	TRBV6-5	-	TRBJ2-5	CASSYRLAQETQYF	TGTGCCAGCAGTTACAGGCTAGCCCAAGAGACCCAGTACTTC
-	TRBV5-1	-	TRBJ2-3	CASSFRQGADTQYF	TGCGCCAGCAGCTTTAGGCAGGGCGCAGATACGCAGTATTTT
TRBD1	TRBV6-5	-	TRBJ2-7	CASRTDSDRGQYEQYF	TGTGCCAGCAGGACAGATTCGGACAGGGGGCAGTACGAGCAGTACTTC
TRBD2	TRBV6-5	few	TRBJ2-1	CASSYFPSGSSYNEQFF	TGTGCCAGCAGTTACTTCCCTAGCGGGAGCTCCTACAATGAGCAGTTCTTC
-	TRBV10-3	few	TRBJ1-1	CAISESPGFNTEAFF	TGTGCCATCAGTGAATCCCCGGGGTTTAACACTGAAGCTTTCTTT
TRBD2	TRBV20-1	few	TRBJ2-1	CSGGTSGAGNEQFF	TGCAGTGGTGGTACTAGCGGCGCAGGCAATGAGCAGTTCTTC
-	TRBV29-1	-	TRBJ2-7	CSVEEGASREQYF	TGCAGCGTTGAGGAGGGGGCTTCCCGTGAGCAGTACTTC
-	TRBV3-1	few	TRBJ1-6	CASGQSQGKISPLHF	TGTGCCAGCGGCCAATCCCAGGGGAAAATTTCACCCCTCCACTTT
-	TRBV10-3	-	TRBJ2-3	CACTRGGSTDTQYF	TGTGCCTGTACAAGGGGGGGGAGCACAGATACGCAGTATTTT
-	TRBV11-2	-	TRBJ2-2	CASSFGWVAPLNTGELFF	TGTGCCAGCAGCTTTGGTTGGGTCGCCCCCTTGAACACCGGGGAGCTGTTTTTT
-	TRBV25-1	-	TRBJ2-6	CASSEPGANVLTF	TGTGCCAGCAGTGAACCCGGGGCCAACGTCCTGACTTTC
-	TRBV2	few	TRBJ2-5	CASLTAEASETQYF	TGTGCCAGCTTGACTGCAGAGGCGTCGGAGACCCAGTACTTC
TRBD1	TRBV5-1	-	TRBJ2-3	CASSNGQGPDTQYF	TGCGCCAGCAGCAACGGACAGGGCCCAGATACGCAGTATTTT
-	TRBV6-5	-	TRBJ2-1	CASSYSAGLANEQFF	TGTGCCAGCAGTTACTCTGCGGGGCTAGCCAATGAGCAGTTCTTC
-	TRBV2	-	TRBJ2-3	CASSEGAGTTDTQYF	TGTGCCAGCAGTGAAGGGGCAGGGACCACAGATACGCAGTATTTT
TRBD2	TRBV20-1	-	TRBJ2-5	CSASPAGGPGYNEQYF	TGCAGTGCTAGCCCCGCGGGGGGGCCCGGGTACAATGAGCAGTACTTC
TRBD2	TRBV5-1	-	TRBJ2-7	CASSFGLASDYEQYF	TGCGCCAGCAGCTTTGGACTAGCGAGCGACTACGAGCAGTACTTC
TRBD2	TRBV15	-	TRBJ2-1	CATRLAGEGEQFF	TGTGCCACCCGGCTAGCGGGAGAGGGTGAGCAGTTCTTC
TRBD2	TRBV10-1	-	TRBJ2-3	CASGGGGSSDTQYF	TGCGCCAGCGGTGGAGGCGGGAGTTCAGATACGCAGTATTTT
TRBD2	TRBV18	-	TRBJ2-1	CASSPPGPLAEQSYNEQFF	TGTGCCAGCTCACCACCGGGACCCCTAGCGGAACAATCCTACAATGAGCAGTTCTTC
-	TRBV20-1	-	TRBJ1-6	CSARETMVSPLHF	TGCAGTGCTAGAGAAACGATGGTGTCACCCCTCCACTTT
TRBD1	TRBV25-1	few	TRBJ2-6	CASSDRDRGAGANVLTF	TGTGCCAGCAGCGACCGTGACAGGGGCGCTGGGGCCAATGTCCTGACTTTC
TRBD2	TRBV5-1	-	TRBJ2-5	CASSVTSGRGNEQYF	TGCGCCAGCAGCGTGACTAGCGGGAGAGGGAATGAGCAGTACTTC
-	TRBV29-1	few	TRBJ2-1	CSVDSNEQFF	TGCAGCGTTGATTCTAATGAGCAGTTCTTC
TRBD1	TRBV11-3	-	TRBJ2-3	CASSSGRTGTLTDTQYF	TGTGCCAGCAGCTCCGGACGGACAGGGACGTTAACGGATACGCAGTATTTT
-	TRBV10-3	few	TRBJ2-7	CAISEGLGGAEQYF	TGTGCCATCAGTGAGGGTCTAGGTGGGGCCGAGCAGTACTTC
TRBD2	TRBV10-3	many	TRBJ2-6	CAIRGTSGTHGANVLTF	TGTGCCATCAGAGGGACTAGCGGGACTCACGGGGCCAACGTCCTGACTTTC
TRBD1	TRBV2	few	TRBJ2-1	CASKDRDRGNEQFF	TGTGCCAGCAAAGACCGGGACAGGGGAAATGAGCAGTTCTTC
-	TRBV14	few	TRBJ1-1	CASSRRAFNTEAFF	TGTGCCAGCAGCCGGCGGGCCTTTAACACTGAAGCTTTCTTT
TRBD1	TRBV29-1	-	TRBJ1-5	CSVVRWDLGQEGGRNQPQHF	TGCAGCGTTGTCCGGTGGGACTTGGGACAGGAGGGTGGTAGGAATCAGCCCCAGCATTTT
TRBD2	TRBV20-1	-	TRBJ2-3	CSARRGPGLGPDTQYF	TGCAGTGCTAGGAGGGGTCCGGGACTAGGGCCAGATACGCAGTATTTT
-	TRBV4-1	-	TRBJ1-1	CASGFTATPEAFF	TGCGCCAGCGGATTTACTGCCACCCCTGAAGCTTTCTTT
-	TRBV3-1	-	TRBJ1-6	CASSPSGPNSPLHF	TGTGCCAGCAGCCCCTCGGGGCCTAATTCACCCCTCCACTTT
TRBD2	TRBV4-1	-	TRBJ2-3	CASSHHGLASTLSTDTQYF	TGCGCCAGCAGCCACCACGGACTAGCGTCGACCTTAAGCACAGATACGCAGTATTTT
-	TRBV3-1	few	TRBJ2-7	CASSRGVWLEQYF	TGTGCCAGCAGTCGTGGTGTGTGGCTCGAGCAGTACTTC
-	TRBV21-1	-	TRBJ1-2	CAPRGMLNYGYTF	TGTGCCCCCCGTGGGATGCTCAACTATGGCTACACCTTC
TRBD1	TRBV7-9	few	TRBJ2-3	CASSPWGQGPDTQYF	TGTGCCAGCAGCCCGTGGGGACAGGGACCAGATACGCAGTATTTT
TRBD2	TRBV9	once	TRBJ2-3	CASSVELAGRGVRSTDTQYF	TGTGCCAGCAGCGTAGAACTAGCGGGAAGAGGGGTCAGGAGCACAGATACGCAGTATTTT
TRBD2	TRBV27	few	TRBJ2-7	CASSLSAGGNEQYF	TGTGCCAGCAGTCTTTCGGCGGGGGGCAATGAGCAGTACTTC
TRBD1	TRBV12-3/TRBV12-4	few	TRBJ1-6	CASSFGAGGTSYNSPLHF	TGTGCCAGCAGTTTCGGGGCAGGGGGTACCTCCTATAATTCACCCCTCCACTTT
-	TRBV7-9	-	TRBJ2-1	CAYGADEQFF	TGTGCCTACGGAGCGGATGAGCAGTTCTTC
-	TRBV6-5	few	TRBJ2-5	CASSYLGGSETQYF	TGTGCCAGCAGTTACCTTGGGGGTTCGGAGACCCAGTACTTC
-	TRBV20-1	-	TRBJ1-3	CSARRGASSGNTIYF	TGCAGTGCTAGACGGGGGGCCAGCTCTGGAAACACCATATATTTT
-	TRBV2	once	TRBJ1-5	CASTRDFNQPQHF	TGTGCCAGCACCCGGGACTTTAATCAGCCCCAGCATTTT
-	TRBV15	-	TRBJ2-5	CATSRLGTQYF	TGTGCCACCAGCAGACTAGGGACCCAGTACTTC
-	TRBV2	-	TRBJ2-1	CASLKGNEQFF	TGTGCCAGCCTCAAGGGCAATGAGCAGTTCTTC
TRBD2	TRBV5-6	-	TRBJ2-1	CASSPVRTSGTFNEQFF	TGTGCCAGCAGCCCCGTGAGGACTAGCGGGACCTTCAATGAGCAGTTCTTC
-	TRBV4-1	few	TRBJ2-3	CASSQEGATTSTDTQYF	TGCGCCAGCAGCCAAGAGGGGGCTACGACTAGCACAGATACGCAGTATTTT
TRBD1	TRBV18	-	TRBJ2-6	CASSPGTASPGANVLTF	TGTGCCAGCTCACCAGGGACAGCGAGCCCTGGGGCCAACGTCCTGACTTTC
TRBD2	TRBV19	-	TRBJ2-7	CASSIWTSGRYEQYF	TGTGCCAGTAGTATATGGACTAGCGGGAGATACGAGCAGTACTTC